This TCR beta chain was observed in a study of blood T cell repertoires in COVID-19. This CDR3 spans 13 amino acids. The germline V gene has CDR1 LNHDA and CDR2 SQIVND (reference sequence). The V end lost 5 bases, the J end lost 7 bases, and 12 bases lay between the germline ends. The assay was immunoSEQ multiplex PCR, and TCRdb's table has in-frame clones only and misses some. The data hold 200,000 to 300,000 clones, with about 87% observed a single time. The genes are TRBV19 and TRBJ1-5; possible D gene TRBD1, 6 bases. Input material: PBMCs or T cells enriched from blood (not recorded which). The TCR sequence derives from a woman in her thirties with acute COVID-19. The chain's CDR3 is CASSPGQTQPQHF. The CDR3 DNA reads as TGTGCCAGTAGTCCCGGACAGACCCAGCCCCAGCATTTT.